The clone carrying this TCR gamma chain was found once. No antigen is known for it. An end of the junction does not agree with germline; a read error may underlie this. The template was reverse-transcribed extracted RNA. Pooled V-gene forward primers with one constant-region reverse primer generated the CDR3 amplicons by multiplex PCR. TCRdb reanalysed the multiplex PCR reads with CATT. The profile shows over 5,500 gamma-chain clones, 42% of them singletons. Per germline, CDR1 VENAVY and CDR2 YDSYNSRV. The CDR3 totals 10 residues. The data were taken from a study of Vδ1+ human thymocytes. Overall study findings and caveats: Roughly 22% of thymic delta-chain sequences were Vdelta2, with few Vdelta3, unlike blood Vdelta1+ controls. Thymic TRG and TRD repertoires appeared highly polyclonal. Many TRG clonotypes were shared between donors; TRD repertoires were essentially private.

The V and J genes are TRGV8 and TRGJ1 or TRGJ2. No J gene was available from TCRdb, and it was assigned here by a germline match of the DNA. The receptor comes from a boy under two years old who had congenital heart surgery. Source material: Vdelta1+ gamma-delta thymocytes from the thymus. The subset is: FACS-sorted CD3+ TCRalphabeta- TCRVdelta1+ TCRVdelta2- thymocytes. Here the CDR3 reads CATWGYRKLF. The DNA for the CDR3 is TGTGCCACCTGGGGATATAGGAAACTCTTT.